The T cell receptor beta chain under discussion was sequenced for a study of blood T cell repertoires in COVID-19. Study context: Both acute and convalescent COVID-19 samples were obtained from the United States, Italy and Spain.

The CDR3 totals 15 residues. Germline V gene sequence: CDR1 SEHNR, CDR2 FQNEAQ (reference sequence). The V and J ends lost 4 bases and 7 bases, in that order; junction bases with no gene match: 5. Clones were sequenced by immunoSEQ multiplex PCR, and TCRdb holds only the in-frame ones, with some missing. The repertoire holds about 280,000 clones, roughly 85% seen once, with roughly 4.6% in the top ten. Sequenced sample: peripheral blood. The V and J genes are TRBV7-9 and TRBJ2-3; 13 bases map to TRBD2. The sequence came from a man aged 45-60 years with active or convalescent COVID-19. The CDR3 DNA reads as TGTGCCAGCAGCTATTGGACTAGCGGGAGATATACGCAGTATTTT. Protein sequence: CASSYWTSGRYTQYF.